This T cell receptor beta chain is from a study of blood T cell repertoires in COVID-19. On the study more broadly: Sample material is recorded as cDNA or gDNA derived from T cells, B-cell-depleted T cells, or PBMCs.

Trimming left V 5 bases short and J 6 bases short, with 17 bases between. Germline V gene data show CDR1 as SEHNR and CDR2 as FQNEAQ (reference sequence). There are 15 residues in the CDR3. Seattle enrolled patients during active infection and tracked them longitudinally. Original handling: The authors estimated nucleated cell counts from reference gene primer amplification. Assay used: immunoSEQ multiplex PCR; TCRdb lists only in-frame clones, some missing. That table gives V, J and clone size, and the DNA gave D and trimming. This repertoire shows hundreds of thousands of clones, about 87% found once; its top ten account for more than 5%.

This chain connects TRBV7-9 to TRBJ2-1, with D possibly TRBD1 on 5 matching bases. Sequencing was carried out using peripheral blood. The sequence derives from a woman in her forties or fifties with COVID-19, enrolled during active disease. CDR3 sequence reads: CASSPPQGRSNEQFF. The CDR3 region has the DNA TGTGCCAGCAGCCCCCCCCAGGGCCGATCCAATGAGCAGTTCTTC.